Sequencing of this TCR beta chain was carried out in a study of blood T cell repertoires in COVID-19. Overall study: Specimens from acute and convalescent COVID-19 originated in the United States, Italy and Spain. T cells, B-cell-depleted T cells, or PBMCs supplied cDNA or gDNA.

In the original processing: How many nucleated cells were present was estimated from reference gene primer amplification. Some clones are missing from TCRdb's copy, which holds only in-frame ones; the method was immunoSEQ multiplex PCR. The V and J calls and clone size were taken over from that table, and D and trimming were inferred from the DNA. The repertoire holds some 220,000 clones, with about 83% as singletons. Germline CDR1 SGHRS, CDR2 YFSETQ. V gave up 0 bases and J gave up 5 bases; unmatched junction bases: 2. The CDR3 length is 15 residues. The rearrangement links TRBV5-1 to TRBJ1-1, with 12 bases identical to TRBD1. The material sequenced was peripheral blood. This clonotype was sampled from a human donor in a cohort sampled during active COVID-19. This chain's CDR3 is CASSLEGQGATEAFF. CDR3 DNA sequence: TGCGCCAGCAGCTTGGAGGGACAGGGGGCTACTGAAGCTTTCTTT.